A selection of T cell receptor beta chains follows, all from one sample in a study of blood T cell repertoires in COVID-19. Measured with immunoSEQ multiplex PCR; TCRdb has only the in-frame clones, and not every one. Among about 220,000 clones, 70% to 85% were seen once, and the ten largest hold approximately 1.4%. Sequenced input: PBMCs or T cells enriched from blood (not recorded which). The origin of the receptors is a woman between 40 and 55 years old with acute COVID-19. Each CDR3 is given with its conserved first and last residue. A D gene is named only where the DNA matches it firmly. Some rows have no size entry. The others give once, few or many, or a class for an expanded clone.

D gene,J gene,clone size,V gene,CDR3 protein,CDR3 DNA
NA,TRBJ1-1,NA,TRBV18,CASSPRNTEAFF,TGTGCCAGCTCCCCCAGGAACACTGAAGCTTTCTTT
NA,TRBJ1-2,once,TRBV12-3/TRBV12-4,CASSPAAGHGYTF,TGTGCCAGCAGTCCGGCGGCGGGCCATGGCTACACCTTC
TRBD1,TRBJ1-2,NA,TRBV9,CASSPRDRGSRGYTF,TGTGCCAGCAGCCCAAGGGACAGGGGCTCGCGAGGCTACACCTTC
NA,TRBJ1-2,NA,TRBV16,CASSQSSDRGYTF,TGTGCCAGCAGCCAATCTTCCGACAGGGGCTACACCTTC
TRBD1,TRBJ2-7,NA,TRBV5-8,CASSRRQGTYEQYF,TGTGCCAGCAGCCGTCGACAGGGAACCTACGAGCAGTACTTC
TRBD1,TRBJ1-2,once,TRBV25-1,CASSEGTGPGYTF,TGTGCCAGCAGTGAGGGGACAGGGCCTGGCTACACCTTC
TRBD2,TRBJ2-2,NA,TRBV11-3,CASSFTGTSGITGELFF,TGTGCCAGCAGCTTCACCGGGACTAGCGGTATTACCGGGGAGCTGTTTTTT
TRBD2,TRBJ2-1,NA,TRBV18,CASSEGGGSTYNEQFF,TGTGCCAGCTCGGAAGGTGGCGGGAGCACCTACAATGAGCAGTTCTTC
NA,TRBJ1-4,few,TRBV21-1,CASSTQGLVATNEKLFF,TGTGCCAGCAGCACCCAGGGCTTAGTTGCAACTAATGAAAAACTGTTTTTT
TRBD2,TRBJ2-1,NA,TRBV4-2,CASSQDSGGAYNEQFF,TGTGCCAGCAGCCAGGATAGCGGGGGGGCTTACAATGAGCAGTTCTTC
NA,TRBJ2-2,NA,TRBV7-2,CASSLARRPITGELFF,TGTGCCAGCAGCTTAGCTAGGAGGCCCATCACCGGGGAGCTGTTTTTT
NA,TRBJ2-1,NA,TRBV19,CASSKATRGLGEQFF,TGTGCCAGTAGTAAGGCGACTAGAGGTCTTGGGGAGCAGTTCTTC
NA,TRBJ2-3,few,TRBV4-3,CASSQAHTQYF,TGCGCCAGCAGCCAAGCTCATACGCAGTATTTT
TRBD1,TRBJ1-3,NA,TRBV7-8,CASSLEAGTGVYGNTIYF,TGTGCCAGCAGCTTAGAGGCTGGGACAGGGGTGTATGGAAACACCATATATTTT
TRBD2,TRBJ2-7,NA,TRBV13,CASSFRLAGGLYEQYF,TGTGCCAGCAGCTTCCGACTAGCGGGGGGACTGTACGAGCAGTACTTC
TRBD2,TRBJ2-2,once,TRBV9,CASSFGPGLAGAGELFF,TGTGCCAGCAGCTTTGGACCGGGACTAGCGGGAGCCGGGGAGCTGTTTTTT
NA,TRBJ2-7,once,TRBV6-5,CASDGGLQKYF,TGTGCCAGCGACGGGGGACTCCAAAAGTACTTC
NA,TRBJ1-2,NA,TRBV11-1,CASSFPRSGYTF,TGTGCCAGCAGCTTCCCGCGAAGTGGCTACACCTTC
TRBD1,TRBJ1-2,NA,TRBV9,CASSVYKTGGGGYTF,TGTGCCAGCAGCGTTTATAAGACAGGGGGAGGCGGCTACACCTTC
TRBD1,TRBJ2-3,few,TRBV19,CASSPTGGADTQYF,TGTGCCAGTAGTCCGACAGGGGGTGCAGATACGCAGTATTTT
NA,TRBJ2-5,NA,TRBV6-4,CASSIWGEETQYF,TGTGCCAGCAGCATCTGGGGGGAAGAGACCCAGTACTTC
NA,TRBJ1-2,NA,TRBV28,CASSLNLAGRGVYGYTF,TGTGCCAGCAGTTTAAACCTAGCAGGCAGGGGCGTCTATGGCTACACCTTC
NA,TRBJ1-5,NA,TRBV2,CARGGINQPQHF,TGTGCCAGGGGGGGGATCAATCAGCCCCAGCATTTT
NA,TRBJ1-4,NA,TRBV7-6,CASSSTGPTNEKLFF,TGTGCCAGCAGCTCAACAGGGCCAACTAATGAAAAACTGTTTTTT
NA,TRBJ1-4,once,TRBV7-8,CASSLVWGGTLMEKLFF,TGTGCCAGCAGCTTAGTATGGGGGGGAACCCTGATGGAAAAACTGTTTTTT
NA,TRBJ1-1,few,TRBV29-1,CSVEVRGSQAFF,TGCAGCGTTGAGGTCAGAGGGTCACAAGCTTTCTTT
NA,TRBJ2-3,NA,TRBV11-2,CASSVRGGMDGADTQYF,TGTGCCAGCAGCGTTAGAGGGGGTATGGACGGCGCAGATACGCAGTATTTT
NA,TRBJ1-1,NA,TRBV11-2,CASSPTPQGFNTEAFF,TGTGCCAGCAGCCCCACCCCCCAGGGATTTAACACTGAAGCTTTCTTT
NA,TRBJ1-2,NA,TRBV5-1,CASSLDSAGSSGYTF,TGCGCCAGCAGCTTGGATTCGGCGGGGTCCTCAGGCTACACCTTC
NA,TRBJ1-1,once,TRBV2,CASSGQGETEAFF,TGTGCCAGCAGTGGTCAAGGGGAAACTGAAGCTTTCTTT
NA,TRBJ1-1,NA,TRBV15,CATSSGTLTEAFF,TGTGCCACCAGCAGCGGGACTTTAACTGAAGCTTTCTTT
TRBD1,TRBJ1-2,NA,TRBV6-5,CASSFGTGPNYGYTF,TGTGCCAGCAGCTTCGGGACAGGGCCTAACTATGGCTACACCTTC
TRBD1,TRBJ2-2,NA,TRBV30,CAWAGTANTGELFF,TGTGCCTGGGCCGGGACAGCGAACACCGGGGAGCTGTTTTTT
NA,TRBJ2-7,NA,TRBV6-5,CASRDRDTQTYEQYF,TGTGCCAGCAGAGATCGGGACACCCAAACCTACGAGCAGTACTTC
NA,TRBJ2-2,NA,TRBV28,CASSLYTGELFF,TGTGCCAGCAGCCTCTACACCGGGGAGCTGTTTTTT
NA,TRBJ1-2,NA,TRBV4-2,CASSQEGAHYGYTF,TGTGCCAGCAGCCAAGAGGGGGCCCACTATGGCTACACCTTC
NA,TRBJ2-7,NA,TRBV13,CASSLKQVGSYEQYF,TGTGCCAGCAGCTTAAAACAGGTGGGGTCCTACGAGCAGTACTTC
TRBD2,TRBJ2-5,NA,TRBV9,CASSVTSGRKETQYF,TGTGCCAGCAGCGTAACTAGCGGGAGAAAAGAGACCCAGTACTTC
TRBD2,TRBJ2-7,once,TRBV6-4,CASSDGLAGYYEQYF,TGTGCCAGCAGTGACGGACTAGCGGGGTACTACGAGCAGTACTTC
TRBD2,TRBJ2-3,NA,TRBV2,CASSDGGYRDTQYF,TGTGCCAGCAGTGACGGGGGGTATAGAGATACGCAGTATTTT
NA,TRBJ2-1,NA,TRBV24-1,CATLGGNEQFF,TGTGCCACATTAGGGGGCAATGAGCAGTTCTTC